This T cell receptor beta chain was obtained from a study of cytomegalovirus exposure and HLA in healthy donors. Findings and caveats of the study: In a later analysis, a missense DCLRE1C variant was linked to TCR beta V- and J-gene trimming.

This clone was recorded a few times. The antigen remains undetermined. The CDR3 contains 15 residues. The junction had 7 bases not matched to a gene; V was cut back by 5 bases and J by 0 bases. The germline V gene has CDR1 SGHAT and CDR2 FQDESV (reference sequence). A multiplex PCR was run with 60 Vbeta primers and 13 Jbeta primers. Method: immunoSEQ multiplex PCR; TCRdb's copy keeps in-frame clones and lacks some. The profile shows about 120,000 clones, around 67% of them singletons. The clonotype comes from a woman aged 40 to 55 in good health and CMV-seronegative. Material for sequencing was PBMCs. This chain joins TRBV11-1 and TRBJ2-7; 7 bases match TRBD1. The CDR3 is CASSPGQLSSYEQYF. The CDR3 DNA reads TGTGCCAGCAGCCCGGGACAGTTGAGCTCCTACGAGCAGTACTTC.